What follows is one TCR beta chain and its context. Its specificity is not known. This sample stems from a study of identifying expanded T cells in peripheral blood. Study-wide points: About 1.2 clones differed between technical replicates, versus about 17 and 20 over time. Across healthy donors, higher total template counts meant significantly greater approximately two-week count variance.

Measured with immunoSEQ multiplex PCR; TCRdb has only the in-frame clones, and not every one. The sample holds fewer than 110,000 clones, approximately 90% seen once. CDR3 length: 13 residues. The germline CDR1 and CDR2 sequences are SGHRS and YFSETQ. Deletions cut 1 base from V and 5 bases from J, with 9 bases between. The chain combines TRBV5-1 with TRBJ2-5; D unclear. This TCR was sampled from a person aged 18 to 75 in good health. The specimen sequenced was blood. The CDR3 loop reads CASSLQVGETQYF. CDR3 DNA sequence: TGCGCCAGCAGCTTGCAGGTCGGCGAGACCCAGTACTTC.